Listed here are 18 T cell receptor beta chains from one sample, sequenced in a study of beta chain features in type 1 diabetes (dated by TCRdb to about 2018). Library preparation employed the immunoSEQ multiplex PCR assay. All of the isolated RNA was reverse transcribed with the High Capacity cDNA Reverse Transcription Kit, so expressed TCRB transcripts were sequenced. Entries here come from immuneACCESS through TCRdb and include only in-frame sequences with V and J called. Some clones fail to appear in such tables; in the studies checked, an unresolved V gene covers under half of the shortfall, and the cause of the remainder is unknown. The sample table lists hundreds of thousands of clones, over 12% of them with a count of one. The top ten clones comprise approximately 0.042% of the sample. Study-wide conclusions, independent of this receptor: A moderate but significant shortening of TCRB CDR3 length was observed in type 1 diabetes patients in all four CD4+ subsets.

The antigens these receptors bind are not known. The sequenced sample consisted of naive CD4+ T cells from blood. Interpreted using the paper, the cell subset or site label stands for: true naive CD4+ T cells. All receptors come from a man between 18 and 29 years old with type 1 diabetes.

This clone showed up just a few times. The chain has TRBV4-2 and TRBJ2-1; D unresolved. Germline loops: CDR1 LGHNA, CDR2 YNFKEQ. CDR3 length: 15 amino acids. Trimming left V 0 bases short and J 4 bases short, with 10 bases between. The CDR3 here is CASSQDPNRYNEQFF. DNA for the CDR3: TGTGCCAGCAGCCAAGATCCGAACAGATACAATGAGCAGTTCTTC.

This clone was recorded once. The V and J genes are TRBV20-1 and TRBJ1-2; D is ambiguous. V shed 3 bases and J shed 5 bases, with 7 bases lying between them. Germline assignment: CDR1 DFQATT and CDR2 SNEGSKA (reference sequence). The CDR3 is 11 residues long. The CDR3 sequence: CSASLQYGYTF. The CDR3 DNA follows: TGCAGTGCTAGTTTGCAATATGGCTACACCTTC.

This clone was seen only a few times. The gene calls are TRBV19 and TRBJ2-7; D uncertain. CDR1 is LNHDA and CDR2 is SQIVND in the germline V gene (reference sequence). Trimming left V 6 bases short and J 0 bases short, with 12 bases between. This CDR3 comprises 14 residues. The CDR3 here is CASSVQSSSYEQYF. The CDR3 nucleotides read TGTGCCAGTAGCGTACAGAGTAGCTCCTACGAGCAGTACTTC.

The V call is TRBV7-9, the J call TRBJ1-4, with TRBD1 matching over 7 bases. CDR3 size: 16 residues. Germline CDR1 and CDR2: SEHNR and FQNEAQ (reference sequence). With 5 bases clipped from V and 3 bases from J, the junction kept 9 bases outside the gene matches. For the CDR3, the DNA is TGTGCCAGCAGCCCGCGGAGGGGGCAGGCTAATGAAAAACTGTTTTTT. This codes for CASSPRRGQANEKLFF. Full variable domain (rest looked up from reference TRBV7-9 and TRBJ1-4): DTGVSQNPRHKITKRGQNVTFRCDPISEHNRLYWYRQTLGQGPEFLTYFQNEAQLEKSRLLSDRFSAERPKGSFSTLEIQRTEQGDSAMYLCASSPRRGQANEKLFFGSGTQLSVL.

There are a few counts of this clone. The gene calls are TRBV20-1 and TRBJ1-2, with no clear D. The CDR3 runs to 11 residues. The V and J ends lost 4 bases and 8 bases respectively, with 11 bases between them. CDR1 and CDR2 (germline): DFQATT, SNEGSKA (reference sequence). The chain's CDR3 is CSAKGSDGYTF. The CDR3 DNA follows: TGCAGTGCTAAGGGATCAGACGGCTACACCTTC.

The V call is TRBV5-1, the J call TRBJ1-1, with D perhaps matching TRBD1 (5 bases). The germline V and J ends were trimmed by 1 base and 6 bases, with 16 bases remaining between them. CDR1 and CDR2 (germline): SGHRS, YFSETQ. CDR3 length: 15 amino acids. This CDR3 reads CASSLIQGGRSEAFF. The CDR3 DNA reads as TGCGCCAGCAGCTTGATCCAGGGCGGAAGGTCTGAAGCTTTCTTT.

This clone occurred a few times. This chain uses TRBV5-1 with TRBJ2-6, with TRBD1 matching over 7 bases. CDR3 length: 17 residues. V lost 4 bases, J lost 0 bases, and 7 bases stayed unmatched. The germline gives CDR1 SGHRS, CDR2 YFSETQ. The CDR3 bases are TGCGCCAGCAGCCTACCGGACAGGAGCTCTGGGGCCAACGTCCTGACTTTC. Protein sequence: CASSLPDRSSGANVLTF.

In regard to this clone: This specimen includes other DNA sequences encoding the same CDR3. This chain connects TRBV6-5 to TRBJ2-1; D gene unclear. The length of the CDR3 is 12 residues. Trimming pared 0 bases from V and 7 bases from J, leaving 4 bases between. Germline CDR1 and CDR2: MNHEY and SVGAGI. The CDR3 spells CASSYSTNEQFF. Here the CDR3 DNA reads TGTGCCAGCAGTTACTCGACGAATGAGCAGTTCTTC.

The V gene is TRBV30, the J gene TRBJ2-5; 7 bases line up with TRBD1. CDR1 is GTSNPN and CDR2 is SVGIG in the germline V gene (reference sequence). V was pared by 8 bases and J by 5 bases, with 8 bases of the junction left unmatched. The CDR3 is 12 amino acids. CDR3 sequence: CARGTVVETQYF. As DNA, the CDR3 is TGTGCCCGAGGGACAGTAGTCGAGACCCAGTACTTC. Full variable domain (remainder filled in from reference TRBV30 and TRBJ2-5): SQTIHQWPATLVQPVGSPLSLECTVEGTSNPNLYWYRQAAGRGLQLLFYSVGIGQISSEVPQNLSASRPQDRQFILSSKKLLLSDSGFYLCARGTVVETQYFGPGTRLLVL.

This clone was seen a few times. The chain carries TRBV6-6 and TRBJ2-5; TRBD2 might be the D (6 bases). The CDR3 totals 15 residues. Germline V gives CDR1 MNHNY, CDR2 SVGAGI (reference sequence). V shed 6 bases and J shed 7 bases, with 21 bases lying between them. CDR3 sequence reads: CASSLGAGTIGTQYF. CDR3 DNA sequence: TGTGCCAGCAGCCTCGGCGCGGGGACCATTGGGACCCAGTACTTC.

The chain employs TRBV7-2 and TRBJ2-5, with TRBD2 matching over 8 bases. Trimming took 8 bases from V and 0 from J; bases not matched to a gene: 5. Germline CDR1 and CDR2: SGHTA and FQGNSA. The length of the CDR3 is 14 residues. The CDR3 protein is CASRMTSDQETQYF. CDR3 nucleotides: TGTGCCAGCCGCATGACTAGCGACCAAGAGACCCAGTACTTC. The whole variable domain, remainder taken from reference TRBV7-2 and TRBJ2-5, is GAGVSQSPSNKVTEKGKDVELRCDPISGHTALYWYRQSLGQGLEFLIYFQGNSAPDKSGLPSDRFSAERTGGSVSTLTIQRTQQEDSAVYLCASRMTSDQETQYFGPGTRLLVL.

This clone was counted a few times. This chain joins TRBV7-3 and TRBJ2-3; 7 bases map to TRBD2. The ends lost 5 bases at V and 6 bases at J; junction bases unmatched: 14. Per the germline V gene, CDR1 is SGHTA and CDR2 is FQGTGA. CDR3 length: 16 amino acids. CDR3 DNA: TGTGCCAGCAGCACACAACCGGGACTACAAGGGGATACGCAGTATTTT. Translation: CASSTQPGLQGDTQYF.

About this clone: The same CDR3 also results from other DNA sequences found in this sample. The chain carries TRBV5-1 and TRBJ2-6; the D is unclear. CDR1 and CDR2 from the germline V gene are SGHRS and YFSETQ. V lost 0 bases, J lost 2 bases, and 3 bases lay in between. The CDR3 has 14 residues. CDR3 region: CASSLETGANVLTF. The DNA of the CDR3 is TGCGCCAGCAGCTTGGAAACTGGGGCCAACGTCCTGACTTTC.

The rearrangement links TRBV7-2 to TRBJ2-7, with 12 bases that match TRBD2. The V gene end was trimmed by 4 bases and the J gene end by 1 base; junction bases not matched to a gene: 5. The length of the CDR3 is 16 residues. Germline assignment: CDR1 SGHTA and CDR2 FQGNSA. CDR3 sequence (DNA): TGTGCCAGCAGCTATCTACTAGCGGGAGGTTCCTACGAGCAGTACTTC. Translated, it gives CASSYLLAGGSYEQYF.

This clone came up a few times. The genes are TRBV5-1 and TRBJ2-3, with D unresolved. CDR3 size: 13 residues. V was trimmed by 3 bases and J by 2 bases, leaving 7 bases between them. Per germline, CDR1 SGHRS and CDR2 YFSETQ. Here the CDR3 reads CASSWNPTDTQYF. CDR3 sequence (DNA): TGCGCCAGCAGCTGGAATCCCACAGATACGCAGTATTTT.

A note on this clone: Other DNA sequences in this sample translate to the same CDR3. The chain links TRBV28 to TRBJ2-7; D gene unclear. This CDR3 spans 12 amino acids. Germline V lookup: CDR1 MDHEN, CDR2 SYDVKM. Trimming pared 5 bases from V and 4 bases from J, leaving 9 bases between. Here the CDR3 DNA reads TGTGCCAGCAGTCGCCGTGGGTACGAGCAGTACTTC. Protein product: CASSRRGYEQYF.

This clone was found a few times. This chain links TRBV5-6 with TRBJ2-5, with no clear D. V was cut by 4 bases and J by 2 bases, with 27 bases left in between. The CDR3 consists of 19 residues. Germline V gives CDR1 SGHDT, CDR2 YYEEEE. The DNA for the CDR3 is TGTGCCAGCAGCCTGCTGACGGCGAACCTTCCAAATCGGCAAGAGACCCAGTACTTC. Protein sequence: CASSLLTANLPNRQETQYF.

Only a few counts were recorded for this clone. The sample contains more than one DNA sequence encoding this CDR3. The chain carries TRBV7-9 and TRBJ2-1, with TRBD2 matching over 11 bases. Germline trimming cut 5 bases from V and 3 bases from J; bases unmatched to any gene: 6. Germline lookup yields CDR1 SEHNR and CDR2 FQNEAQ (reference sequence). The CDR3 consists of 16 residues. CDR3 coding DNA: TGTGCCAGCAGCCTGGGTCTAGCGGGAGGCTACAATGAGCAGTTCTTC. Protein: CASSLGLAGGYNEQFF.